The sequence of this T cell receptor (beta chain) was determined in a study of blood T cell repertoires in COVID-19. About the research overall: Specimens from acute and convalescent COVID-19 originated in the United States, Italy and Spain. PBMCs, B-cell-depleted T cells, or T cells were the source of the cDNA or gDNA that made up the material.

Those enrolled in Seattle joined during active infection and were followed longitudinally afterward. Original processing notes: The assay estimated nucleated cells by amplifying reference gene primers. TCRdb keeps only in-frame clones here, not all; method: immunoSEQ multiplex PCR. V and J calls and clone size are as listed in that table; D and trimming were resolved from the DNA. Among around 50,000 clones, just under 90% were seen once, and the ten largest hold about 6.8%. V shed 7 bases and J 6 bases; nucleotides not matched to a gene: 5. The CDR3 is 14 amino acids. CDR1 and CDR2 (germline): SNHLY, FYNNEI.

This TCR was sampled from a woman aged 60-70 years with COVID-19, enrolled during active disease. Sequences were obtained from peripheral blood. V is TRBV2 and J is TRBJ1-5; 11 positions match TRBD1. The CDR3 nucleotides are TGTGCCAGCAAGGGACAGGGGGTGAGTCAGCCCCAGCATTTT. Encoded protein: CASKGQGVSQPQHF. Full variable domain (rest looked up from reference TRBV2 and TRBJ1-5): EPEVTQTPSHQVTQMGQEVILRCVPISNHLYFYWYRQILGQKVEFLVSFYNNEISEKSEIFDDQFSVERPDGSNFTLKIRSTKLEDSAMYFCASKGQGVSQPQHFGDGTRLSIL.